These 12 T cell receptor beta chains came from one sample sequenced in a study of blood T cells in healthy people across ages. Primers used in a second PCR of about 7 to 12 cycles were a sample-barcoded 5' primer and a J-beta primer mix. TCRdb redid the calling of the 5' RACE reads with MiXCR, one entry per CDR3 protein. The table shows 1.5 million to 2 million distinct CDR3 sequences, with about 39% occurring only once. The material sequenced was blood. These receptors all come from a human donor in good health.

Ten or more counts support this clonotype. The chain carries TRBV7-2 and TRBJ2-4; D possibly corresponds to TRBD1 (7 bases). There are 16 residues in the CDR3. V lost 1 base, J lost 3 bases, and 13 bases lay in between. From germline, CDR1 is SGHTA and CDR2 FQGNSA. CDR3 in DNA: TGTGCCAGCAGCTTAGAATCAGGGGGGTACAAAAACATTCAGTACTTC. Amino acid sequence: CASSLESGGYKNIQYF.

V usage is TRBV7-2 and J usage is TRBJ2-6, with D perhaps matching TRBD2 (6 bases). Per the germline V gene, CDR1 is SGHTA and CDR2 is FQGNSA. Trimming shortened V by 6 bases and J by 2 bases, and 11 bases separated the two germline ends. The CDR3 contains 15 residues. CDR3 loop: CASSSTRTGANVLTF. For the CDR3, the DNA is TGTGCCAGCAGTTCGACTAGAACTGGGGCCAACGTCCTGACTTTC.

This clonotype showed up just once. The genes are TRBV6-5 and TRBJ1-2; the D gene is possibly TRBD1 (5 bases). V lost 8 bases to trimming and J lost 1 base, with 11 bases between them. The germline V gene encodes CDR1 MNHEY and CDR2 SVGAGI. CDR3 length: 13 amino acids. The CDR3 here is CASCRGVNYGYTF. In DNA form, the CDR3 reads TGTGCCAGCTGTCGAGGGGTTAACTATGGCTACACCTTC.

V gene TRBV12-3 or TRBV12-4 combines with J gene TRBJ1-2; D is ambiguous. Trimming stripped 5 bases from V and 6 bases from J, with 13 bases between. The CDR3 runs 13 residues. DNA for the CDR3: TGTGCCAGCAGTCCGTTGGGCTACGATGGCTACACCTTC. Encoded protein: CASSPLGYDGYTF.

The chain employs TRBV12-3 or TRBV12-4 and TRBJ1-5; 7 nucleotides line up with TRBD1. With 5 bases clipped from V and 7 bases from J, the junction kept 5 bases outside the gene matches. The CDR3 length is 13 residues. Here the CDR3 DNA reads TGTGCCAGCAGTCTCATACAGGGGCAGCCCCAGCATTTT. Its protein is CASSLIQGQPQHF.

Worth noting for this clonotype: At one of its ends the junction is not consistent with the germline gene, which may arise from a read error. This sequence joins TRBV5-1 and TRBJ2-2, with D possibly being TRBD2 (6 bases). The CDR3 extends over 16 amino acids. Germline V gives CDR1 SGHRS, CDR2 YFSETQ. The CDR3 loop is CASSFETISSGGEPFF. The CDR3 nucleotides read TGCGCCAGCAGCTTCGAAACCATATCATCAGGCGGGGAGCCGTTTTTT.

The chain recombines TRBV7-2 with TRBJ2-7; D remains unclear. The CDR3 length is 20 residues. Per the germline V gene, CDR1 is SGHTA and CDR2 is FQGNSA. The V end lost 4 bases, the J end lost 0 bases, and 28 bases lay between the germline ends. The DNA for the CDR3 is TGTGCCAGCAGCTCAGCGCGTTCCCGCATCCCATTCGTGAGCTCCTACGAGCAGTACTTC. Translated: CASSSARSRIPFVSSYEQYF.

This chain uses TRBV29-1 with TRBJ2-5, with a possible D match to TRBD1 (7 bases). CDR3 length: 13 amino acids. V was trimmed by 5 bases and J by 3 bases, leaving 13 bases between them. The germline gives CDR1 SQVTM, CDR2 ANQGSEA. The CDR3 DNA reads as TGCAGCGTTTCCCAGGGGGGCGAAGAGACCCAGTACTTC. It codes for CSVSQGGEETQYF.

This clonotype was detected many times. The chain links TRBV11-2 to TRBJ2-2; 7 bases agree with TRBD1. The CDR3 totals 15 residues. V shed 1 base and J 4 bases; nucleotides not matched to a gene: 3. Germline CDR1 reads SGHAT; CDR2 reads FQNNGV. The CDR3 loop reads CASSLGQGSTGELFF. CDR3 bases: TGTGCCAGCAGCTTAGGACAGGGAAGCACCGGGGAGCTGTTTTTT.

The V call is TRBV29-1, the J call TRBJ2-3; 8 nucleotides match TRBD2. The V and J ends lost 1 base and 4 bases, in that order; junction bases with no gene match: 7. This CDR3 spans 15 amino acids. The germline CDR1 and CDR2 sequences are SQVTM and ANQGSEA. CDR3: CSVEGVGGAADTQYF. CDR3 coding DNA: TGCAGCGTTGAAGGGGTCGGGGGGGCCGCAGATACGCAGTATTTT.

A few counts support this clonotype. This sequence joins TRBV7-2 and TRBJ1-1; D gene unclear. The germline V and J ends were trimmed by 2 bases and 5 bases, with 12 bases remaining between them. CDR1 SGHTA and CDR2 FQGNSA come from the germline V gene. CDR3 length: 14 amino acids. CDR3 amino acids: CASSLYGVSTEAFF. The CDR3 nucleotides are TGTGCCAGCAGCTTATACGGGGTGTCGACTGAAGCTTTCTTT.

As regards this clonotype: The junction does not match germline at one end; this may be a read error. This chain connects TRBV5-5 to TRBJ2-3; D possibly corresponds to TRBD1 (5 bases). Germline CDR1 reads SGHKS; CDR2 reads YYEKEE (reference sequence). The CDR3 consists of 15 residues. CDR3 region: CTSSLSSRVADTQYF. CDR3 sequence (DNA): TGTACCAGCAGCTTGTCAAGCAGGGTGGCAGATACGCAGTATTTT. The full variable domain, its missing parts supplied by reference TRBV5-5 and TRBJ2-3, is DAGVTQSPTHLIKTRGQQVTLRCSPISGHKSVSWYQQVLGQGPQFIFQYYEKEERGRGNFPDRFSARQFPNYSSELNVNALLLGDSALYLCTSSLSSRVADTQYFGPGTRLTVL.